Shown below are 28 T cell receptor beta chains from a single sample sequenced in a study of CD8 T cell repertoires and HIV-1 epitope variants. The antigens for these receptors are not known. Sequencing was performed with immunoSEQ multiplex PCR; in TCRdb, only in-frame clones are kept and a portion is missing. The sample lists about 3,100 clones, about 70% seen once, with about 40% in the top ten. The sample comprised cultured CD8+ T cells derived from PBMCs. The receptors stem from a male donor with HIV.

This CDR3 is CASSQRQGRSGANVLTF. DNA of the CDR3: TGCGCCAGCAGCCAAAGACAGGGGAGGTCTGGGGCCAACGTCCTGACTTTC. This chain connects TRBV4-3 to TRBJ2-6; 8 bases align to TRBD1. Germline V lookup: CDR1 LGHNA, CDR2 YSLEER. The CDR3 loop spans 17 amino acids. Trimming removed 2 bases from V and 1 base from J; junction bases left unmatched: 4.

This rearrangement joins TRBV25-1 to TRBJ2-1; 10 bases agree with TRBD2. Germline V gene lookup returns CDR1 MGHDK and CDR2 SYGVNS. The J segment lost 4 bases and the V segment lost 7 bases, leaving 4 bases of the junction unmatched. The CDR3 consists of 14 residues. CDR3 loop: CASIAGGWYNEQFF. The CDR3 DNA reads as TGTGCCAGCATAGCGGGAGGTTGGTACAATGAGCAGTTCTTC.

This rearrangement joins TRBV23-1 to TRBJ2-4; 9 nucleotides agree with TRBD1. TRBV23-1 is an ORF, and what it does is uncertain. There are 19 residues in the CDR3. After removal of 6 bases from V and 0 bases from J, the junction contained 15 bases not matched to a gene. DNA of the CDR3: TGCGCCAGCAGCCGAAGACGGTATCGACAGGGGGTAGCCAAAAACATTCAGTACTTC. It yields the protein CASSRRRYRQGVAKNIQYF.

The chain links TRBV4-3 to TRBJ2-1, with 10 bases lining up with TRBD2. CDR1 and CDR2 from the germline V gene are LGHNA and YSLEER. This CDR3 contains 16 residues. V lost 0 bases, J lost 9 bases, and 8 bases stayed unmatched. The CDR3 reads CASSQDTSGGASEQFF. CDR3 in DNA: TGCGCCAGCAGCCAAGATACAAGCGGGGGGGCAAGTGAGCAGTTCTTC.

The V and J genes are TRBV4-3 and TRBJ2-4; D is unresolved. V lost 1 base and J 8 bases, leaving 9 bases between the germline ends. The germline V gene has CDR1 LGHNA and CDR2 YSLEER. This CDR3 is built from 13 residues. The CDR3 sequence is CASSQGVSDIQYF. The CDR3 DNA follows: TGCGCCAGCAGCCAAGGGGTGTCGGACATTCAGTACTTC.

The V and J genes are TRBV5-1 and TRBJ2-5, with 9 bases identical to TRBD2. With V trimmed by 0 bases and J by 7 bases, 10 bases remained unmatched. The CDR3 runs to 16 residues. From germline, CDR1 is SGHRS and CDR2 YFSETQ. The CDR3 loop is CASSLVSGSVYVTQYF. The DNA of the CDR3 is TGCGCCAGCAGCTTGGTTAGCGGGAGTGTTTACGTGACCCAGTACTTC.

This clone has just a few counts. The chain employs TRBV10-1 and TRBJ1-5; D is unclear. CDR1 is WNHNN, CDR2 SYGVQD, per germline (reference sequence). V dropped 3 bases and J dropped 6 bases, with 6 bases sitting between them. This CDR3 has 12 residues. The DNA for the CDR3 is TGCGCCAGCAGTGATCTGGGTCAGCCCCAGCATTTT. It codes for CASSDLGQPQHF.

For this clone: The junction shows a germline mismatch at one end, possibly a read error. The chain couples TRBV7-7 to TRBJ2-5; D unresolved. CDR3 length: 14 amino acids. Germline lookup yields CDR1 SSHAT and CDR2 FNYEAQ (reference sequence). CDR3 region: CASSFKVASETQYF. The CDR3 DNA reads as TGTGCTAGCAGCTTCAAGGTGGCGTCCGAGACCCAGTACTTC.

The V call is TRBV28, the J call TRBJ1-1; D unresolved. The V gene's germline CDR1 is MDHEN and CDR2 SYDVKM. V lost 7 bases and J lost 4, with 16 bases in between. This CDR3 contains 14 residues. The CDR3 reads CASTVPRSGTEAFF. CDR3 nucleotide sequence: TGTGCCAGCACCGTGCCGAGGTCGGGCACTGAAGCTTTCTTT. The complete variable domain, with remaining parts taken from reference TRBV28 and TRBJ1-1, reads DVKVTQSSRYLVKRTGEKVFLECVQDMDHENMFWYRQDPGLGLRLIYFSYDVKMKEKGDIPEGYSVSREKKERFSLILESASTNQTSMYLCASTVPRSGTEAFFGQGTRLTVV.

This sequence joins TRBV19 and TRBJ2-5; D gene uncertain. Germline CDR1 LNHDA, CDR2 SQIVND (reference sequence). Trimming left V 5 bases short and J 2 bases short, with 6 bases between. The CDR3 loop spans 12 amino acids. CDR3 sequence: CASSVGQETQYF. The CDR3 DNA reads TGTGCCAGTAGTGTAGGTCAAGAGACCCAGTACTTC.

As DNA, the CDR3 is TGTGCCAGCAGCTCCGCTAAGACCCAGTACTTC. Its protein is CASSSAKTQYF. This sequence joins TRBV7-2 and TRBJ2-5; the D is unclear. Germline V gene lookup returns CDR1 SGHTA and CDR2 FQGNSA. There are 11 residues in the CDR3. Trimming took off 4 bases at V and 6 bases at J, with 6 bases between the two ends.

The V gene is TRBV4-2, the J gene TRBJ2-1; D possibly uses TRBD1 or TRBD2 (7 bases each). The CDR3 has 17 amino acids. Trimming removed 1 base at V and 4 bases at J, with 17 bases between. Germline values: CDR1 LGHNA, CDR2 YNFKEQ. The CDR3 DNA follows: TGTGCCAGCAGCCAAGTGACAGGGAGGGAGGGATACAATGAGCAGTTCTTC. This encodes CASSQVTGREGYNEQFF.

This clone is classed as medium-sized (0.01 to 0.1%). Here the CDR3 reads CSVLKGTGELFF. The CDR3 DNA is TGCAGCGTCTTGAAGGGCACCGGGGAGCTGTTTTTT. The rearrangement joins TRBV29-1 to TRBJ2-2; D unclear. Germline V gene data show CDR1 as SQVTM and CDR2 as ANQGSEA. The V end lost 6 bases, the J end lost 4 bases, and 9 bases lay between the germline ends. This CDR3 region has 12 residues.

The rearrangement uses TRBV7-3 and TRBJ1-2; TRBD1 might be the D (6 bases). The length of the CDR3 is 13 residues. CDR1 is SGHTA, CDR2 FQGTGA, per germline. Trimming cost V 5 bases and J 6 bases, with 13 bases left between them. CDR3 nucleotides: TGTGCCAGCAGCGCTGCGGGGGGCGATGGCTACACCTTC. Translating it yields CASSAAGGDGYTF.

The chain is built from TRBV25-1 and TRBJ2-5; TRBD2 matches at 8 bases. Germline trimming cut 2 bases from V and 1 base from J; bases unmatched to any gene: 9. The CDR3 runs 17 residues. Germline assignment: CDR1 MGHDK and CDR2 SYGVNS. CDR3: CASSEATSGQSQETQYF. CDR3 nucleotide sequence: TGTGCCAGCAGTGAAGCCACTAGCGGTCAATCCCAAGAGACCCAGTACTTC.

The rearrangement joins TRBV27 to TRBJ2-7, with 11 bases fitting TRBD2. The V gene's germline CDR1 is MNHEY and CDR2 SMNVEV (reference sequence). V shed 6 bases, J shed 0 bases, and the junction held 10 bases outside the gene matches. This CDR3 has 17 residues. The CDR3 region is CASSPISTSGSSYEQYF. CDR3 nucleotides: TGTGCCAGCAGCCCCATCTCTACTAGCGGGAGCTCCTACGAGCAGTACTTC.

The V and J genes are TRBV9 and TRBJ2-5; 8 bases are shared with TRBD1. The CDR3 runs 15 residues. V lost 3 bases, J lost 4 bases, and 8 bases stayed unmatched. The germline CDR1 and CDR2 sequences are SGDLS and YYNGEE. As DNA, the CDR3 is TGTGCCAGCAGCGAAAGGACAGGGAAGGGAGAGACCCAGTACTTC. Its protein is CASSERTGKGETQYF. Variable domain in full (rest from reference TRBV9 and TRBJ2-5): DSGVTQTPKHLITATGQRVTLRCSPRSGDLSVYWYQQSLDQGLQFLIQYYNGEERAKGNILERFSAQQFPDLHSELNLSSLELGDSALYFCASSERTGKGETQYFGPGTRLLVL.

This clone was recorded a few times. The J gene is TRBJ2-5, the V gene TRBV7-2; tentative D call: TRBD1 (8 bases). CDR1 and CDR2 (germline): SGHTA, FQGNSA. The CDR3 loop spans 14 amino acids. The V and J ends lost 5 bases and 3 bases respectively, with 13 bases between them. This chain's CDR3 is CASSVTGGEETQYF. The CDR3 region has the DNA TGTGCCAGCAGCGTAACAGGGGGGGAAGAGACCCAGTACTTC.

This clone was counted between two and nine times. J is TRBJ1-5 and V is TRBV30; 9 positions agree with TRBD1. CDR1 GTSNPN and CDR2 SVGIG come from the germline V gene (reference sequence). V trimming: 0 bases; J trimming: 3 bases; junction bases outside the gene matches: 9. This CDR3 has 17 amino acids. The CDR3 DNA is TGTGCCTGGAGTGTTTTGTATGGACAGGGGTACAATCAGCCCCAGCATTTT. Protein: CAWSVLYGQGYNQPQHF.

This chain connects TRBV6-5 to TRBJ1-2; D uncertain. V was pared by 2 bases and J by 2 bases, with 6 bases between. Germline values: CDR1 MNHEY, CDR2 SVGAGI. CDR3 length: 13 residues. The CDR3 bases are TGTGCCAGCAGTTACGTCAGGAACTATGGCTACACCTTC. Its protein is CASSYVRNYGYTF.

V gene TRBV9 combines with J gene TRBJ1-2, with D hard to call. CDR1 and CDR2 from the germline V gene are SGDLS and YYNGEE. The length of the CDR3 is 14 residues. Trimming took off 0 bases at V and 3 bases at J, with 9 bases between the two ends. CDR3 DNA: TGTGCCAGCAGCGTAGGAATCAGTGACTATGGCTACACCTTC. Protein: CASSVGISDYGYTF. The entire variable domain, with the rest obtained from reference TRBV9 and TRBJ1-2, is as follows: DSGVTQTPKHLITATGQRVTLRCSPRSGDLSVYWYQQSLDQGLQFLIQYYNGEERAKGNILERFSAQQFPDLHSELNLSSLELGDSALYFCASSVGISDYGYTFGSGTRLTVV.

This chain connects TRBV6-5 to TRBJ1-1, with D perhaps TRBD1 (5 bases). Germline-derived CDR1 and CDR2 are MNHEY and SVGAGI. The V end was cut by 6 bases, the J end by 1 base, with 12 bases between. CDR3 size: 14 residues. CDR3 DNA sequence: TGTGCCAGCAGCAAATCGGGGGGGAACACTGAAGCTTTCTTT. This codes for CASSKSGGNTEAFF.

This chain joins TRBV10-3 and TRBJ2-5; TRBD2 matches 9 bases. This CDR3 region has 15 residues. CDR1 is ENHRY, CDR2 SYGVKD, per germline. J gave up 4 bases and V 3 bases, and 6 bases lay outside the gene matches. The CDR3 sequence is CAISDPAGGGETQYF. CDR3 DNA sequence: TGTGCCATCAGTGACCCAGCGGGAGGTGGAGAGACCCAGTACTTC.

The rearrangement joins TRBV28 to TRBJ2-7, with D perhaps TRBD1 (5 bases). The CDR3 sequence is 19 residues long. The germline gives CDR1 MDHEN, CDR2 SYDVKM. Deletions cut 3 bases from V and 5 bases from J, with 29 bases between. CDR3: CASSFPTPGGRGPMHEQYF. In DNA, the CDR3 is TGTGCCAGCAGTTTCCCCACCCCAGGCGGAAGGGGTCCCATGCACGAGCAGTACTTC.

The chain links TRBV4-3 to TRBJ2-1; the D gene is possibly TRBD2 (5 bases). With 1 base removed from V and 0 bases from J, the gap between germline ends came to 10 bases. Germline CDR1 reads LGHNA; CDR2 reads YSLEER. This CDR3 spans 16 amino acids. The CDR3 coding sequence is TGCGCCAGCAGCCAAGGGCTAGCTCGCTCCTACAATGAGCAGTTCTTC. This encodes CASSQGLARSYNEQFF.

V usage is TRBV27 and J usage is TRBJ2-3; D uncertain. This CDR3 contains 14 residues. The germline V gene has CDR1 MNHEY and CDR2 SMNVEV (reference sequence). Deletions cut 2 bases from V and 4 bases from J, with 10 bases between. The CDR3, as DNA: TGTGCCAGCAGTTTAATAGGACCCTCAGATACGCAGTATTTT. This encodes CASSLIGPSDTQYF.

The rearrangement uses TRBV5-1 and TRBJ2-7, with D possibly called TRBD1 or TRBD2 (5 bases each). Per germline, CDR1 SGHRS and CDR2 YFSETQ. V gave up 0 bases and J gave up 5 bases, with 12 bases separating them. This CDR3 is 14 amino acids long. In DNA form, the CDR3 reads TGCGCCAGCAGCTTGGCCGGGACCCTTAACGAGCAGTACTTC. Its protein product is CASSLAGTLNEQYF. The full variable domain, with the rest looked up from reference TRBV5-1 and TRBJ2-7, is KAGVTQTPRYLIKTRGQQVTLSCSPISGHRSVSWYQQTPGQGLQFLFEYFSETQRNKGNFPGRFSGRQFSNSRSEMNVSTLELGDSALYLCASSLAGTLNEQYFGPGTRLTVT.

V gene TRBV21-1 combines with J gene TRBJ2-3; TRBD2 was called by the table and not checked on the DNA. TRBV21-1 is described as a pseudogene. This CDR3 spans 16 amino acids. The CDR3 loop is CASSRILAGGRDTQYF. CDR3 in DNA: TGTGCCAGCAGCAGGATACTAGCGGGAGGGAGGGATACGCAGTATTTT.